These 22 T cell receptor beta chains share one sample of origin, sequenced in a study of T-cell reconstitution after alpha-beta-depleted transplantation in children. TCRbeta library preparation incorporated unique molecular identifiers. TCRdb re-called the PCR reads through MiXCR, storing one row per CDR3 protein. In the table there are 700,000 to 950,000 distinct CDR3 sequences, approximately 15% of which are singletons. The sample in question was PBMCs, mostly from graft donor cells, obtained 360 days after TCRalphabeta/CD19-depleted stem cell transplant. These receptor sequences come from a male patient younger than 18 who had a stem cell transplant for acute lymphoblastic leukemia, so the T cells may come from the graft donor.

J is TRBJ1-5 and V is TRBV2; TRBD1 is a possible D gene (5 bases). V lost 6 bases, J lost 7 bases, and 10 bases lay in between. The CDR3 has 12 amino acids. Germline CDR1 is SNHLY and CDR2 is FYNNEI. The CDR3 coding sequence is TGTGCCAGCAGAAAGGGGTTGCAGCCCCAGCATTTT. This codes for CASRKGLQPQHF.

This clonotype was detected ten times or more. This CDR3 reads CASSRSKSYEQYF. As DNA, the CDR3 is TGTGCCAGCAGTCGATCGAAGTCCTACGAGCAGTACTTC. The rearrangement uses TRBV6-5 and TRBJ2-7; unclear D gene. Germline CDR1 is MNHEY and CDR2 is SVGAGI. V lost 5 bases, J lost 1 base, and 9 bases lay in between. The CDR3 extends over 13 amino acids.

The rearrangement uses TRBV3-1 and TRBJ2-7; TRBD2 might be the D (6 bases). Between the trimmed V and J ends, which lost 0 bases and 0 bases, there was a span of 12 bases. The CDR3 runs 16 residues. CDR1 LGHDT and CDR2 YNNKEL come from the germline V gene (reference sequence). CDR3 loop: CASSQEARGYSYEQYF. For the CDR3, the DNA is TGTGCCAGCAGCCAAGAAGCGCGGGGTTACTCCTACGAGCAGTACTTC.

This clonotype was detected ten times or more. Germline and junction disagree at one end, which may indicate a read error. CDR3 in amino acids: CASSPGQNTEAFF. The DNA for the CDR3 is TGCGCCAGCAGCCCCGGACAGAACACTGAAGCTTTCTTT. The chain links TRBV18 to TRBJ1-1; maybe TRBD1 (5 bases). Germline V gives CDR1 KGHSH, CDR2 LQKENI. This CDR3 has 13 amino acids.

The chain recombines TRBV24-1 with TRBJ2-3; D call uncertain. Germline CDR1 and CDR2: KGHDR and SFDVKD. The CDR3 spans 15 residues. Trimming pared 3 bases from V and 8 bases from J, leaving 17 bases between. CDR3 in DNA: TGTGCCACCAGTGATCCGGCCACACCACCGGGTACGCAGTATTTT. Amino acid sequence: CATSDPATPPGTQYF.

Written as DNA, the CDR3 is TGTGCCAGCAAACCCGGGTTAGCGGGAGAAAATTATGAGCAGTTCTTC. Its translation is CASKPGLAGENYEQFF. J is TRBJ2-1 and V is TRBV11-2; the match to TRBD2 covers 9 bases. Germline V gene sequence: CDR1 SGHAT, CDR2 FQNNGV. This CDR3 spans 16 amino acids. With V trimmed by 7 bases and J by 8 bases, 15 bases remained unmatched.

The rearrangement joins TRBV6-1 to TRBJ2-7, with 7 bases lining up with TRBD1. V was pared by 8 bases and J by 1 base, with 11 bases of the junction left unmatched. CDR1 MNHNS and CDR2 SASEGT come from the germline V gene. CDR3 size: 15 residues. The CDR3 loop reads CASLGKGAVSYEQYF. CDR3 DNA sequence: TGTGCCAGCTTAGGGAAGGGGGCAGTTTCCTACGAGCAGTACTTC.

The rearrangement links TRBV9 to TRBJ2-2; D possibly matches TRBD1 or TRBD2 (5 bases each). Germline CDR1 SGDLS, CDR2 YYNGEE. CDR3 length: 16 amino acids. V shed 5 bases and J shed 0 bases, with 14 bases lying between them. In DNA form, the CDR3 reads TGTGCCAGCAGAGCCGGGACCATCGCGAACACCGGGGAGCTGTTTTTT. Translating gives CASRAGTIANTGELFF.

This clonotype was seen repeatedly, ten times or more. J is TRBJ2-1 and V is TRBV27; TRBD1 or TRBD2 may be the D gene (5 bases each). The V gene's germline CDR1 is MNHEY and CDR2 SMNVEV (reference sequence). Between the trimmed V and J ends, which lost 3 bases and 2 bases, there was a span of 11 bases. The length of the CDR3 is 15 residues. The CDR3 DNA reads TGTGCCAGCAGTTTTTCAGGGAGAGCCTACAATGAGCAGTTCTTC. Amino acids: CASSFSGRAYNEQFF.

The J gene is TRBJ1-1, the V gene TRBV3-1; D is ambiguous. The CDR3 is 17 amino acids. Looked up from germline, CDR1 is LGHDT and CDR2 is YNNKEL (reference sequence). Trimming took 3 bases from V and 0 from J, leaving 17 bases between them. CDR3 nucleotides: TGTGCCAGCAGCCAGGGTAGCGACGGACGTTTGAACACTGAAGCTTTCTTT. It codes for CASSQGSDGRLNTEAFF. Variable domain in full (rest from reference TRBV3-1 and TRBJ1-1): DTAVSQTPKYLVTQMGNDKSIKCEQNLGHDTMYWYKQDSKKFLKIMFSYNNKELIINETVPNRFSPKSPDKAHLNLHINSLELGDSAVYFCASSQGSDGRLNTEAFFGQGTRLTVV.

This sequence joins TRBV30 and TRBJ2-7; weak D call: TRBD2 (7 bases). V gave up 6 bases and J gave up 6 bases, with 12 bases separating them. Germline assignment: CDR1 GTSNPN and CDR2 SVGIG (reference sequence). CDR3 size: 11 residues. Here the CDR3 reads CACSGGPEQYF. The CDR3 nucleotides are TGTGCCTGCTCGGGGGGCCCCGAGCAGTACTTC.

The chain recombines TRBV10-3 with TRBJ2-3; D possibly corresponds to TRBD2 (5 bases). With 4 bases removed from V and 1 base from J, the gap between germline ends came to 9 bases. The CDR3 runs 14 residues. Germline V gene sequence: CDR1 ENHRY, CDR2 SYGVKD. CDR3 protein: CAISGDSGTDTQYF. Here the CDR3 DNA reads TGTGCCATCAGTGGAGATAGCGGCACAGATACGCAGTATTTT.

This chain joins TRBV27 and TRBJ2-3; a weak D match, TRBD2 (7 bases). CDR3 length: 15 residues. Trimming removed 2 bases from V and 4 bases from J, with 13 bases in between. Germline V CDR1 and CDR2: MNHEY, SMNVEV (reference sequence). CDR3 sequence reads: CASSLRGGEADTQYF. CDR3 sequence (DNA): TGTGCCAGCAGTTTAAGGGGGGGGGAGGCAGATACGCAGTATTTT.

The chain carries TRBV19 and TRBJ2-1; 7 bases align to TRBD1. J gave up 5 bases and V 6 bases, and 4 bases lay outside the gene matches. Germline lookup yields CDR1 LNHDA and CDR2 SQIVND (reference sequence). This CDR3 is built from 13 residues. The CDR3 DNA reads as TGTGCCAGTAGCTCGGACAGGAACAATGAGCAGTTCTTC. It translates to CASSSDRNNEQFF.

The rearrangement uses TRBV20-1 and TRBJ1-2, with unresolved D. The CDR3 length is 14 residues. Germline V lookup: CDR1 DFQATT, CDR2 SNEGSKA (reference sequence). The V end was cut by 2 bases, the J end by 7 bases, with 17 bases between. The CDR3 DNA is TGCAGTGCTAGATTCCAAATCGGGTCTTCTGGCTACACCTTC. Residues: CSARFQIGSSGYTF.

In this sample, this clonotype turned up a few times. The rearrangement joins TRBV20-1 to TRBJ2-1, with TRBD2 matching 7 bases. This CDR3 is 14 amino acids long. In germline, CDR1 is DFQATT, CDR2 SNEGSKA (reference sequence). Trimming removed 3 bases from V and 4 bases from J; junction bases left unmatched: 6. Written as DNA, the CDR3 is TGCAGTGCTAGCGCGGGAGTCCAATACAATGAGCAGTTCTTC. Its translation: CSASAGVQYNEQFF.

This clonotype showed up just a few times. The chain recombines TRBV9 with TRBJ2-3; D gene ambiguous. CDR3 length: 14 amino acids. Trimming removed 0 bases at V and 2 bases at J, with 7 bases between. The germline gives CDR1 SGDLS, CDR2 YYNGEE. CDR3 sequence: CASSVAGFTDTQYF. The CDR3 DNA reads TGTGCCAGCAGCGTAGCCGGGTTCACAGATACGCAGTATTTT. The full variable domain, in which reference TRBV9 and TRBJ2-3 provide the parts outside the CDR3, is DSGVTQTPKHLITATGQRVTLRCSPRSGDLSVYWYQQSLDQGLQFLIQYYNGEERAKGNILERFSAQQFPDLHSELNLSSLELGDSALYFCASSVAGFTDTQYFGPGTRLTVL.

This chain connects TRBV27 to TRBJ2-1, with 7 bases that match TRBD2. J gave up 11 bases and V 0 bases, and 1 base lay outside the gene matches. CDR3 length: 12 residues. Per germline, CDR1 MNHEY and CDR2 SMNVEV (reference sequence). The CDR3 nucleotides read TGTGCCAGCAGTTTATCGACTAGCCAGCAGTTCTTC. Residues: CASSLSTSQQFF.

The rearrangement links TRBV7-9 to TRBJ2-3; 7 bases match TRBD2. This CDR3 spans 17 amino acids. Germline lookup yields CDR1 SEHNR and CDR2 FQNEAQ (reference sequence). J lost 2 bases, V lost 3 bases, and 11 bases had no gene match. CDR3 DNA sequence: TGTGCCAGCAGCTTTACTCCGGGACTACCGTTCACAGATACGCAGTATTTT. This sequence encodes CASSFTPGLPFTDTQYF.

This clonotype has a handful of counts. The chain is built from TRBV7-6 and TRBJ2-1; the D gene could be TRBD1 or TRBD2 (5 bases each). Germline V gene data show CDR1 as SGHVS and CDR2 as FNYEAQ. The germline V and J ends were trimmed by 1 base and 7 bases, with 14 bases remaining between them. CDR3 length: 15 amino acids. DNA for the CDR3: TGTGCCAGCAGCTTAGGTAGTGGGACCACTAATGAGCAGTTCTTC. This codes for CASSLGSGTTNEQFF.

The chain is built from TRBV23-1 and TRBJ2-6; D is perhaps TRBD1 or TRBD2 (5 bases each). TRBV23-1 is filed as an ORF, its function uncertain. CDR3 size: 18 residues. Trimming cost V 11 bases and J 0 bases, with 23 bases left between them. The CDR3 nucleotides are TGCGCCGCCCCCCCGGGGCCTTACTTCAGCTCTGGGGCCAACGTCCTGACTTTC. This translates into CAAPPGPYFSSGANVLTF.

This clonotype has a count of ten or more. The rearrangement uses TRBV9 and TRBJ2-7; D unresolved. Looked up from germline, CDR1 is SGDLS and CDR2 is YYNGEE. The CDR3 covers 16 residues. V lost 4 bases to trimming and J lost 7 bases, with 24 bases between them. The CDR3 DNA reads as TGTGCCAGCAGCCAACGTCCAGACTTCTTGATGGGAGAGCAGTACTTC. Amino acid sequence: CASSQRPDFLMGEQYF.